The text below deals with one TCR beta chain. This receptor's antigen is unknown. Base quality data are lacking; no much larger clone is found one base away. The data stem from a study of vaccination and CD4 T cells after COVID-19 (dated 2022 in TCRdb). With respect to the entire study: Convalescent patients had a positive SARS-CoV-2 result on nasal swab PCR, and of these patients, several had mild disease and one had severe disease. Post-COVID blood samples from convalescent patients were collected a median of roughly 100 days after diagnosis, with a range of about 30 to 170 days. Two doses of either the Pfizer-BioNTech BNT162b2 vaccine (n=8) or the Moderna mRNA-1273 vaccine (n=2) were administered to participants. The spike-specific CD4+ TCR repertoire was compared before and after mRNA vaccination in over 9 COVID-19 convalescent patients and a handful of infection-naive healthy vaccine recipients. The cultures were stimulated with overlapping spike peptide pools from SARS-CoV-2 and from the common cold coronaviruses HCoV-NL63, HCoV-OC43 and HCoV-229E. Post-vaccine blood samples were taken a median of around 68 days after the second vaccine dose, with a range of about 13 to 250 days. In the convalescent cohort there were six males and four females, among whom were two Hispanic individuals, seven Caucasians, two Asians and one multiracial person. Control cultures used a CEFX viral epitope pool as positive control, an HIV-1 Nef peptide pool as negative control, or no peptide. Results and caveats for the whole study, not just this receptor: In convalescent patients, a median around 90% of post-vaccine SARS-CoV-2-reactive clones were detected only after vaccination, suggesting vaccine-specific priming. The number of convalescent patients in the study was relatively small, and the study did not examine early timepoints following natural infection. In convalescent patients, nearly all vaccine-specific clones (304 of 307) were found to be mono-reactive for SARS-CoV-2 spike rather than cross-reactive with common cold coronaviruses. The median count of SARS-CoV-2-reactive clonotypes went up from about 23 after infection to about 41 after vaccination, although the change was not significant.

Reading the label with the study, this specimen's treatment or condition is: approximately nine-day PBMC culture with coronavirus spike peptide pools or control peptides (ViraFEST assay). The ViraFEST assay, used in the study, expanded antigen-specific T cells with peptide pools and then identified the expanded clonotypes through TCR sequencing. The convalescent patients' positive SARS-CoV-2 PCR tests were from March to December 2020, which was before the Alpha, Beta and Delta variants emerged in the United States. Fewer than 2.5 million PBMCs per well were cultured in IMDM with approximately 5.2% human AB serum and 7.5 to 10 IU/ml IL-2, plus 10 ug/ml peptide pools. On days 3 and 7, half of the culture medium was replaced with fresh IL-2-containing medium. After 9 to 11 days of culture, CD4+ T cells were isolated by negative selection with the EasySep CD4+ T cell isolation kit. Ficoll-Paque Plus gradient centrifugation was used to isolate PBMCs from whole blood, and the isolated PBMCs were then either used fresh or cryopreserved at -140C. Culture conditions were generally each tested in triplicate wells.

Libraries were constructed by PCR. DNA from cultured CD4+ T cells was subjected to TCR sequencing with the Oncomine TCR Beta short-read assay at the Johns Hopkins FTIC core. The QIAamp micro DNA kit was used to extract genomic DNA from the cultured CD4+ T cells. Oncomine TCR Beta libraries from cultured CD4+ T cells were pooled using unique dual indexes and sequenced on an Illumina iSeq 100. In the authors' own workflow: Non-productive sequences were removed, and CDR3s not starting with C, not ending with F or W, or shorter than 7 amino acids were discarded. Antigen-specific clonotypes were identified with the MANAFEST web application by comparing peptide-stimulated wells with reference and other culture wells. An FDR below 0.05, an odds ratio above 5, and a productive frequency above 0.1% in at least two of three replicate wells were required for clones to be considered positive. Clonotypes that were significantly expanded in both SARS-CoV-2 spike wells and at least one common cold coronavirus spike condition were defined as cross-reactive. CDR3 homology was assessed with Levenshtein distances (stringdist) and unrooted phylogenetic trees (ape) in R version 3.6.1. In-frame beta chains were kept once TCRdb had trimmed the public reads at Q25 with fastp and called clones with MiXCR. Merged by CDR3 protein, the rows form single entries marked with the most common genes and DNA. Here the V and J calls rest on TCRdb's processing, not on the authors' analysis. In all, the sample holds about 10,000 distinct CDR3 sequences, and 55% to 75% of those were seen once. The top ten constitute approximately 15% of the sample.

The CDR3 contains 16 residues, cysteine and phenylalanine counted. Only CDR3 DNA is held: 48 bases, read in frame from base 1. V and J lose 4 bases and 5 bases, and a span of 18 bases separates them. CDR1 and CDR2 were assigned from the germline V gene as MDHEN and SYDVKM. The sample comprised CD4+ T cells from blood, cultured in vitro. Recombination linked TRBV28 to TRBJ1-5; TRBD1 might be the D gene, on 5 matching bases. The TCR comes from a human donor who had recovered from COVID-19. The CDR3 corresponds to CASSSLGGGPHQPQHF. The DNA sequence is as follows: TGTGCCAGCAGTTCCTTGGGGGGAGGGCCCCATCAGCCCCAGCATTTT. The entire variable domain, with the stretches around the CDR3 drawn from the reference TRBV28 and TRBJ1-5 proteins, is DVKVTQSSRYLVKRTGEKVFLECVQDMDHENMFWYRQDPGLGLRLIYFSYDVKMKEKGDIPEGYSVSREKKERFSLILESASTNQTSMYLCASSSLGGGPHQPQHFGDGTRLSIL.